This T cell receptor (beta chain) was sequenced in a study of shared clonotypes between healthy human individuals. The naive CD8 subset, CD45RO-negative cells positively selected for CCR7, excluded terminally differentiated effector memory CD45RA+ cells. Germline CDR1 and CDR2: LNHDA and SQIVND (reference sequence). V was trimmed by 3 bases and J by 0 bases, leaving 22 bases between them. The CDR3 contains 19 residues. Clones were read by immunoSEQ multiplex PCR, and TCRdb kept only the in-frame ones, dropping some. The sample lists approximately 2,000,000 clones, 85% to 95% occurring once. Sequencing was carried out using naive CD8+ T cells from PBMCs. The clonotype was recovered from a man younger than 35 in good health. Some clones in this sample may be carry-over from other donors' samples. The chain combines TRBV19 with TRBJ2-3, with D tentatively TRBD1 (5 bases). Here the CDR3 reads CASSIFQGLPPRSTDTQYF. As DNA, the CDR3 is TGTGCCAGTAGTATTTTTCAGGGATTACCCCCAAGAAGCACAGATACGCAGTATTTT.